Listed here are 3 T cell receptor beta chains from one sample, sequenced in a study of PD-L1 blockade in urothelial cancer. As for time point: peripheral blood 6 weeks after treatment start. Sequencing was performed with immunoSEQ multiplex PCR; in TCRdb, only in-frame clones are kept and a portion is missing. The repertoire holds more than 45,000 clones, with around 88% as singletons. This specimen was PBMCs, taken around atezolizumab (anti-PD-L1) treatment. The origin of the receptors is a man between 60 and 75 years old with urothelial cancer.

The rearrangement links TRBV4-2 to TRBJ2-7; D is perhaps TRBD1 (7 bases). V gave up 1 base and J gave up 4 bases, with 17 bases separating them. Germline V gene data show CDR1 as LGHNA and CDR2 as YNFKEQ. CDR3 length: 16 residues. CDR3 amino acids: CASSQGQGGGPYEQYF. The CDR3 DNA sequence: TGTGCCAGCAGCCAAGGACAGGGTGGGGGGCCTTACGAGCAGTACTTC.

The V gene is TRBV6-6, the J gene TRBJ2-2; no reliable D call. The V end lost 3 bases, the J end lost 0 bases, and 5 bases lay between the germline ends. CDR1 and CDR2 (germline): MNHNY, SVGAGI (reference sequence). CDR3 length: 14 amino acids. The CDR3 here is CASSYIPNTGELFF. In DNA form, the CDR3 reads TGTGCCAGCAGTTATATCCCGAACACCGGGGAGCTGTTTTTT.

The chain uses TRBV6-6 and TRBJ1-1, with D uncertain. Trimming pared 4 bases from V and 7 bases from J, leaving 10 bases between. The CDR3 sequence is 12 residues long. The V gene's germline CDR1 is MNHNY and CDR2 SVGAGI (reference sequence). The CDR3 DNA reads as TGTGCCAGCAGTTCACGAGGGCTTGAAGCTTTCTTT. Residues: CASSSRGLEAFF.